This entry is about one T cell receptor (beta chain). The data were taken from a study of OX40 agonist ivuxolimab in advanced cancers. Study overall: Ivuxolimab, an agonist antibody against OX40 (CD134), was given to patients.

Profiled with immunoSEQ multiplex PCR; TCRdb holds only in-frame clones, not every one. Among 65,000 to 75,000 clones, roughly 88% were seen once, and the ten largest hold around 0.56%. Germline V gene data show CDR1 as SGHRS and CDR2 as YFSETQ. This CDR3 has 13 residues. The trim removed 4 bases at V and 8 bases at J, leaving 5 bases unmatched. The sequencing here drew on CD4+ or CD8+ T cells sorted from blood, taken in a trial of the OX40 agonist ivuxolimab. The rearrangement links TRBV5-1 to TRBJ1-4, with 7 bases that match TRBD1. The TCR was taken from an adult with an advanced solid tumor such as melanoma, head and neck, liver or kidney cancer. The CDR3 reads CASSGGTEEKLFF. The CDR3 coding sequence is TGCGCCAGCAGCGGTGGGACAGAGGAAAAACTGTTTTTT.